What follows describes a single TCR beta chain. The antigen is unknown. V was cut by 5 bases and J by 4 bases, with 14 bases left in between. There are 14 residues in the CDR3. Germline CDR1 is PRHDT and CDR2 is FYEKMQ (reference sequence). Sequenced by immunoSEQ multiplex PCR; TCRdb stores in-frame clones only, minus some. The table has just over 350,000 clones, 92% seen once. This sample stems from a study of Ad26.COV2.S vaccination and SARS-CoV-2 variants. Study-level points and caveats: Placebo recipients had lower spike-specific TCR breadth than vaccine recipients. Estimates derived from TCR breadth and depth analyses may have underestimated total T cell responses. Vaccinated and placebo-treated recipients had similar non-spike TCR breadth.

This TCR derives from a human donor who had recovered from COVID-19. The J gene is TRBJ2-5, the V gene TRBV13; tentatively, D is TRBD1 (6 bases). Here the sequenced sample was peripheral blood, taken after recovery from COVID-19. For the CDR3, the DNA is TGTGCCAGCAGCACCTCGGGACACACAGAGACCCAGTACTTC. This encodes CASSTSGHTETQYF.